This T cell receptor (beta chain) was identified during a study of graft-versus-host responses after intestinal transplantation. This table comes from immunoSEQ multiplex PCR, and its TCRdb copy is limited to in-frame clones, with some not included. The table includes about 85,000 clones, roughly four fifths detected once. Note on this clone: Its antigen is not identified.

Trimming pared 8 bases from V and 1 base from J, leaving 10 bases between. Per germline, CDR1 ENHRY and CDR2 SYGVKD. CDR3 length equals 13 residues. Broader study findings: Some GvH clones were seen earlier in gut or blood, suggesting intestinal origin. Allografts carried high graft-versus-host to host-versus-graft clonal ratios in patients having graft-donor T cell macrochimerism. Peak circulating GvH clone levels were associated with early post-transplant HvG declines.

The chain links TRBV10-3 to TRBJ2-3; maybe TRBD2 (5 bases). The TCR comes from a human donor who received an intestinal transplant. The material sequenced was unstimulated CD8+ T cells sorted from spleen or lymph node cells, taken before intestinal transplant. CDR3 nucleotide sequence: TGTGCCATCTCGGAGAGGGGCACAGATACGCAGTATTTT. Translating gives CAISERGTDTQYF.